The sequence of this TCR beta chain was determined in a study of T cell responses to AZD1222 COVID-19 vaccine. CDR3 size: 16 residues. Germline V gene data show CDR1 as LNHDA and CDR2 as SQIVND (reference sequence). V lost 5 bases to trimming and J lost 2 bases, with 19 bases between them. Only in-frame clones appear in the TCRdb table, and some are missing; sequencing was by immunoSEQ multiplex PCR. This sample has about 83,000 clones, with 85% to 90% found just once. This specimen consisted of peripheral blood, obtained on day 0 of AZD1222 vaccination. The receptor was derived from an adult in good health. This chain joins TRBV19 and TRBJ2-7; tentatively, D is TRBD1 or TRBD2 (5 bases each). CDR3 coding DNA: TGTGCCAGTAGTTCCCCCTCGGGACCGACTCCCTACGAGCAGTACTTC. Its protein is CASSSPSGPTPYEQYF.